The rows below give T cell receptor beta chains drawn from one sample of a study of T cell responses to AZD1222 COVID-19 vaccine. Some clones are missing from TCRdb's copy, which holds only in-frame ones; the method was immunoSEQ multiplex PCR. The table has 250,000 or so clones, approximately 93% seen once. The sample here was peripheral blood, taken on day 0 of AZD1222 vaccination. The receptors originated from an adult in good health. Both conserved end residues are part of each CDR3. A D gene is named only where the DNA matches it firmly. Rows may omit the clone size; those that give it use once, few, many or a size class.

.	.	TRBJ2-7	TRBV10-3	TGTGCCAGCAGGAAAGGCTACGAGCAGTACTTC	CASRKGYEQYF
.	.	TRBJ1-2	TRBV10-2	TGCGCCAGCAGACCCCTTACCGGAGTCCGCTATGGCTACACCTTC	CASRPLTGVRYGYTF
.	.	TRBJ1-2	TRBV20-1	TGCAGTGCTAGTCCGGTGACCTATGGCTACACCTTC	CSASPVTYGYTF
.	.	TRBJ1-1	TRBV15	TGTGCCACCAGCCTAAGTTGGATGGACACTGAAGCTTTCTTT	CATSLSWMDTEAFF
.	.	TRBJ1-5	TRBV7-2	TGTGCCAGCAGCTTAGATTGGGGGGCCGCTCAGCCCCAGCATTTT	CASSLDWGAAQPQHF
.	.	TRBJ1-5	TRBV21-1	TGTGCCAGCAGCAAAGGGTGGGGGGGACAGAGCAATCAGCCCCAGCATTTT	CASSKGWGGQSNQPQHF
.	.	TRBJ2-2	TRBV5-5	TGTGCCAGCAGCTCTTCGCAAGGTGGGACCGGGGAGCTGTTTTTT	CASSSSQGGTGELFF
.	.	TRBJ2-3	TRBV3-1/TRBV3-2	TGTGCCAGCACCCGGACAACGGGCACAGATACGCAGTATTTT	CASTRTTGTDTQYF
TRBD2	.	TRBJ2-7	TRBV7-2	TGTGCCAGCAGCTTCCCTCTAGCGGGGGTTCCCTCCTACGAGCAGTACTTC	CASSFPLAGVPSYEQYF
.	.	TRBJ2-1	TRBV24-1	TGTGCCACCAGTGATTCCCACCGGGTCACCAATGAGCAGTTCTTC	CATSDSHRVTNEQFF
.	.	TRBJ2-7	TRBV7-2	TGTGCCAGCAGCGCACAGGGCTACGAGCAGTACTTC	CASSAQGYEQYF
.	.	TRBJ1-4	TRBV30	TGTGCCTGGAGTCCCACAAAAGAAAAACTGTTTTTT	CAWSPTKEKLFF
.	.	TRBJ2-7	TRBV28	TGTGCCACCACCCAGGGCCCCTACGAGCAGTACTTC	CATTQGPYEQYF
TRBD2	few	TRBJ2-7	TRBV7-2	TGTGCCAGCAGCTCCCAACTAGCGGGAGGCAACGAGCAGTACTTC	CASSSQLAGGNEQYF
.	.	TRBJ1-4	TRBV7-9	TGTGCCAGCAGCTTAGGACATCGGGAAAAACTGTTTTTT	CASSLGHREKLFF
TRBD1	.	TRBJ1-4	TRBV10-3	TGTGCCACCGGACAGGGGGCAACTAATGAAAAACTGTTTTTT	CATGQGATNEKLFF
.	.	TRBJ2-7	TRBV7-8	TGTGCCAGCAGCTTGCGAGGGGTAGGGGCCTACGAGCAGTACTTC	CASSLRGVGAYEQYF
.	.	TRBJ2-7	TRBV7-2	TGTGCCAGCAGCTTAGGATTGTCGGCAGACGAGCAGTACTTC	CASSLGLSADEQYF
TRBD1	.	TRBJ1-5	TRBV6-2/TRBV6-3	TGTGCCAGCAGCGAAACAGGGGGTTGGCAGCCCCAGCATTTT	CASSETGGWQPQHF
TRBD1	.	TRBJ1-2	TRBV28	TGTGCCAGCAGCCTGACAGGGGGCGACGGCTACACCTTC	CASSLTGGDGYTF
.	.	TRBJ2-1	TRBV9	TGTGCCAGCAGCCCCCTTAGTAGCGGTATCTCCTACAATGAGCAGTTCTTC	CASSPLSSGISYNEQFF
.	.	TRBJ2-4	TRBV30	TGTGCCTGGAGTGTACAAGCAGCGCTAGCCAAAAACATTCAGTACTTC	CAWSVQAALAKNIQYF
.	.	TRBJ2-1	TRBV9	TGTGCCAGCAGCGTAGATGGTTCCTACAATGAGCAGTTCTTC	CASSVDGSYNEQFF
TRBD1	.	TRBJ1-3	TRBV3-1/TRBV3-2	TGTGCCAACCCAGGGGAGGGGGCAACGACCGGAAACACCATATATTTT	CANPGEGATTGNTIYF
.	.	TRBJ1-5	TRBV3-1/TRBV3-2	TGTGCCAGCAGCCAAGGGCCGGCTCAGCCCCAGCATTTT	CASSQGPAQPQHF
.	.	TRBJ2-5	TRBV5-1	TGCGCCAGCAGCTTGGGCGGGGGCCGGGAGACCCAGTACTTC	CASSLGGGRETQYF
.	.	TRBJ1-1	TRBV11-2	TGTGCCAGCAGCTCGCCCAGGCTATACGAAGCTTTCTTT	CASSSPRLYEAFF
TRBD1	.	TRBJ2-1	TRBV10-3	TGTGCCACCGGGGGACAGGGCAATGAGCAGTTCTTC	CATGGQGNEQFF